This T cell receptor (beta chain) comes out of a study of T cell responses to AZD1222 COVID-19 vaccine. The CDR3 is 18 residues long. Assay: immunoSEQ multiplex PCR; the TCRdb copy retains only in-frame clones and omits some. Among some 140,000 clones listed, roughly 86% were seen once. The rearrangement links TRBV21-1 to TRBJ1-2; TRBD1 is the table's D call, not checked against the DNA. TRBV21-1 is listed as a pseudogene. The source is an adult who received the AZD1222 COVID-19 vaccine. Sequenced here: peripheral blood, sampled 28 days after the second AZD1222 dose. CDR3 amino acids: CASSKAGGTGATNYGYTF. In DNA form, the CDR3 reads TGTGCCAGCAGCAAAGCGGGTGGGACAGGGGCGACAAACTATGGCTACACCTTC.